Listed below are T cell receptor beta chains from one sample, sequenced in a study of T cell repertoires in cytomegalovirus infection. TCRdb ran MiXCR on the reads and lists one entry per CDR3 protein. The sample lists almost 500,000 distinct CDR3 sequences, about 11% occurring once. The material sequenced was PBMCs. The receptors were gathered from a human donor in good health (CMV status not recorded). Some clones in this sample may be carry-over from other donors' samples. CDR3s include the opening cysteine and the closing phenylalanine or tryptophan. Each record gives: D gene, clone size, J gene, V gene, CDR3 DNA, CDR3 protein. D genes are given only for firm matches. A clone size is listed for some rows: how often the clone was seen (once, few, many), or a class if it is expanded.

TRBD1	many	TRBJ2-1	TRBV7-6	TGTGCCAGCAGCAATAGACAGGGGGGATCCTACAATGAGCAGTTCTTC	CASSNRQGGSYNEQFF
TRBD1	many	TRBJ1-5	TRBV7-8	TGTGCCAGCAGCTTATCTGTACCCGGGACAGGGGGCGGCCAGCCCCAGCATTTT	CASSLSVPGTGGGQPQHF
-	many	TRBJ1-1	TRBV19	TGTGCCAGTAGGCAACGGGACGGGACTTCTCTGGGGGCTTTCTTT	CASRQRDGTSLGAFF
TRBD1	many	TRBJ2-5	TRBV28	TGTGCCAGCACTCTCCCGGGACAGGGGATAGAGACCCAGTACTTC	CASTLPGQGIETQYF
-	many	TRBJ1-2	TRBV7-9	TGTGCCTCCTCCGCAGGCAGCACAGGCTACACCTTC	CASSAGSTGYTF
TRBD2	many	TRBJ2-3	TRBV7-8	TGTGCCAGCAGCCGATTGACTAGCGGGAGGACGGATACGCAGTATTTT	CASSRLTSGRTDTQYF
-	few	TRBJ1-1	TRBV6-1	TGTGCCAGCAGACACCGACAGGCGAACACTGAAGCTTTCTTT	CASRHRQANTEAFF
-	many	TRBJ2-2	TRBV12-3/TRBV12-4	TGTGCCAGCAGTTTAGAGGGGATGAACACCGGGGAGCTGTTTTTT	CASSLEGMNTGELFF
TRBD1	many	TRBJ1-2	TRBV7-8	TGTGCCAGCAGTTGGGACAGGGAGGGCGGCTATGGCTACACCTTC	CASSWDREGGYGYTF
-	many	TRBJ2-1	TRBV5-4	TGTGCCAGCAGCGGAGGGACAGTCACCTACAATGAGCAGTTCTTC	CASSGGTVTYNEQFF
TRBD2	many	TRBJ2-1	TRBV6-1	TGTGCCAGCAGATATCTAGCGGGAGGCCACAATGAGCAGTTCTTC	CASRYLAGGHNEQFF
-	few	TRBJ1-1	TRBV28	TGTGCCAGCAGTCCCCCCAGGGCCATGAACACTGAAGCTTTCTTT	CASSPPRAMNTEAFF
-	many	TRBJ1-5	TRBV5-8	TGTGCCAGCAGCCATTGGGGCACGGGCCGTAGCAATCAGCCCCAGCATTTT	CASSHWGTGRSNQPQHF
TRBD1	many	TRBJ1-1	TRBV28	TGTGCCAGCAGTTTATTAAACAGGGGCAAGGACACTGAAGCTTTCTTT	CASSLLNRGKDTEAFF
-	many	TRBJ2-7	TRBV2	TGTGCCAGCAGTGAGATCCCTCTTCCGGGAGCTACCAACGAGCAGTACTTC	CASSEIPLPGATNEQYF
-	many	TRBJ2-7	TRBV7-2	TGTGCCAGCAGCTCTTCGAGTGCCTACGAGCAGTACTTC	CASSSSSAYEQYF
TRBD1	many	TRBJ2-7	TRBV6-5	TGTGCCAGCATGCGAGGGACAGCGGAAGAGCAGTACTTC	CASMRGTAEEQYF
-	-	TRBJ1-1	TRBV28	TGTGCCACCCTTGGGTCCGGGGGCTCTAGGTCTCGGAACACTGAAGCTTTCTTT	CATLGSGGSRSRNTEAFF
-	-	TRBJ1-1	TRBV28	TGTGCCAGCAGCCAACCGGGACAAGGAGTTAACACTGAAGCTTTCTTT	CASSQPGQGVNTEAFF
-	few	TRBJ2-4	TRBV4-2	TGTGCCAGCAGCCCGACTCCCGGCGTCATTCAGTACTTC	CASSPTPGVIQYF
TRBD2	many	TRBJ2-1	TRBV7-7	TGTGCTAGCAGCCCCAGGGGGACTAGCGGGAGGGATGAGCAGTTCTTC	CASSPRGTSGRDEQFF
TRBD1	-	TRBJ1-4	TRBV18	TGTGCCAGCTCACCACCGGCGACAGGGGCGCTTGAAAAACTGTTTTTT	CASSPPATGALEKLFF
TRBD1	-	TRBJ2-5	TRBV20-1	TGCAGTGCTAGCAACGGACAGGGGGCATGGGAGACCCAGTACTTC	CSASNGQGAWETQYF
-	few	TRBJ2-1	TRBV20-1	TGCAGTGCAGAAGCAGGGGCCTACAATGAGCAGTTCTTC	CSAEAGAYNEQFF
-	few	TRBJ1-3	TRBV3-1	TGTGCCAGCAGCCTACAGGGCTTTATGGACACCATATATTTT	CASSLQGFMDTIYF
TRBD1	-	TRBJ2-1	TRBV7-6	TGTGCCAGCAGCTTAGAGCGACAGGGTCGGCAGTTCTTC	CASSLERQGRQFF
TRBD2	once	TRBJ2-5	TRBV7-2	TGTGCCAGCAGCTCAAGCCTAGCGGGATCGGGGGAGACCCAGTACTTC	CASSSSLAGSGETQYF
-	many	TRBJ1-2	TRBV12-3/TRBV12-4	TGTGCCAGCAGAGATAACAGGGATTACTATGGCTACACCTTC	CASRDNRDYYGYTF
TRBD2	many	TRBJ2-1	TRBV7-8	TGTGCCAGCAGTTCCGGGACTAGCGCTTACAATGAGCAGTTCTTC	CASSSGTSAYNEQFF
TRBD2	-	TRBJ2-1	TRBV6-2/TRBV6-3	TGTGCCAGCAGAATGGGCCCGGGACTACCCTACAATGAGCAGTTCTTC	CASRMGPGLPYNEQFF
TRBD2	-	TRBJ2-7	TRBV20-1	TGCAGTGCTAGCAGGATTAGCGGGGCGTCCTACGAGCAGTACTTC	CSASRISGASYEQYF
-	many	TRBJ2-5	TRBV6-1	TGTGCCAGCAGTGAAAGTATCGGGGGTCTGAGGGAGACCCAGTACTTC	CASSESIGGLRETQYF
-	many	TRBJ1-6	TRBV7-2	TGTGCCAGCAGCTTAGCGGGGGCGGTTGGACAAGGGGGTAATTCACCCCTCCACTTT	CASSLAGAVGQGGNSPLHF
-	-	TRBJ1-1	TRBV30	TGTGCCTGGACCTGGTCCCCAGGGAACACTGAAGCTTTCTTT	CAWTWSPGNTEAFF